The next 8 T cell receptor beta chains were all read from a single sample in a study of vaccination and CD4 T cells after COVID-19. Sequencing of the DNA from cultured CD4+ T cells was carried out with the Oncomine TCR Beta short-read assay. TCRdb itself ran the PCR reads through MiXCR, one entry per CDR3 protein. Of 10,000 to 15,000 distinct CDR3 sequences listed, roughly 38% are singletons. Treatment denoted: approximately 11-day PBMC culture with coronavirus spike peptide pools or control peptides (ViraFEST assay). Antigens of these TCRs are unknown. Sequencing was carried out using cultured CD4+ T cells from blood. Receptors were obtained from a human donor with COVID-19.

This clonotype was observed a few times. V is TRBV6-2 or TRBV6-3 and J is TRBJ2-3; TRBD2 matches 12 bases. The CDR3 spans 18 residues. After removal of 2 bases from V and 3 bases from J, the junction contained 9 bases not matched to a gene. In germline, CDR1 is MNHEY, CDR2 SVGEGT. CDR3 residues: CASSYLAGGPEVTDTQYF. The CDR3 DNA is TGTGCCAGCAGTTACCTAGCGGGGGGGCCAGAGGTTACAGATACGCAGTATTTT.

The chain recombines TRBV24-1 with TRBJ2-1; the match to TRBD2 covers 8 bases. Trimming removed 4 bases from V and 4 bases from J; junction bases left unmatched: 14. The V gene's germline CDR1 is KGHDR and CDR2 SFDVKD. The length of the CDR3 is 18 residues. CDR3 protein: CATSDPDPGPGGYNEQFF. CDR3 nucleotides: TGTGCCACCAGTGACCCAGATCCGGGACCGGGAGGGTACAATGAGCAGTTCTTC.

The chain couples TRBV5-1 to TRBJ1-5; maybe TRBD1 (6 bases). CDR3 size: 14 residues. Germline CDR1 SGHRS, CDR2 YFSETQ. V was pared by 0 bases and J by 4 bases, with 8 bases between. The CDR3 nucleotides are TGCGCCAGCAGCTTGGATCAGGGGAATCAGCCCCAGCATTTT. The encoded protein is CASSLDQGNQPQHF. Looking up the rest from reference TRBV5-1 and TRBJ1-5 gives the full variable domain: KAGVTQTPRYLIKTRGQQVTLSCSPISGHRSVSWYQQTPGQGLQFLFEYFSETQRNKGNFPGRFSGRQFSNSRSEMNVSTLELGDSALYLCASSLDQGNQPQHFGDGTRLSIL.

The V gene is TRBV6-5, the J gene TRBJ1-4; possibly TRBD1 for D (5 bases). Trimming pared 4 bases from V and 0 bases from J, leaving 15 bases between. The length of the CDR3 is 17 residues. CDR1 and CDR2 from the germline V gene are MNHEY and SVGAGI. Here the CDR3 DNA reads TGTGCCAGCAGTTCCGAGGGGAGGATCCCAACTAATGAAAAACTGTTTTTT. It specifies CASSSEGRIPTNEKLFF.

The chain employs TRBV11-2 and TRBJ2-5; D is unresolved. This CDR3 spans 16 amino acids. V was pared by 3 bases and J by 5 bases, with 19 bases between. Per the germline V gene, CDR1 is SGHAT and CDR2 is FQNNGV. The CDR3 DNA sequence: TGTGCCAGCAGCTTGGGATCAACGTTGGGGTTGGAGACCCAGTACTTC. Translation gives CASSLGSTLGLETQYF.

This clonotype was counted a few times. The rearrangement joins TRBV14 to TRBJ2-3; D uncertain. V was cut by 3 bases and J by 4 bases, with 8 bases left in between. CDR3 size: 13 residues. Germline-derived CDR1 and CDR2 are SGHDN and FVKESK. CDR3 in amino acids: CASSHGFPDTQYF. In nucleotides, the CDR3 is TGTGCCAGCAGCCACGGGTTTCCAGATACGCAGTATTTT.

The chain couples TRBV6-1 to TRBJ2-5; D is possibly TRBD2 (7 bases). Trimming shortened V by 11 bases and J by 0 bases, and 16 bases separated the two germline ends. The CDR3 consists of 14 residues. Germline CDR1 reads MNHNS; CDR2 reads SASEGT. The CDR3 nucleotides read TGTGCCGAAGGGGGGGCCCCCAACCAAGAGACCCAGTACTTC. Translated: CAEGGAPNQETQYF.

The chain has TRBV20-1 and TRBJ2-5; D is unresolved. This CDR3 has 15 residues. The V and J ends lost 4 bases and 1 base respectively, with 16 bases between them. The V gene's germline CDR1 is DFQATT and CDR2 SNEGSKA (reference sequence). The CDR3 region has the DNA TGCAGTGCTATACGGGCCGAGGAGCCCCAAGAGACCCAGTACTTC. Amino acid sequence: CSAIRAEEPQETQYF.